Reported below is one TCR beta chain. Its specificity is unknown. The CDR3 length is 16 residues. Trimming removed 7 bases from V and 7 bases from J; junction bases left unmatched: 8. Germline values: CDR1 LNHDA, CDR2 SQIVND (reference sequence). These data come from a study of beta chain features in type 1 diabetes. Study in general: Age, gender, cell numbers and subset yield matched between patients and controls.

Reverse transcription of all isolated RNA meant that expressed TCRB transcripts were sequenced. Profiling relied on immunoSEQ multiplex PCR, and the TCRdb table lists in-frame clones only, not all of them. Of under 70,000 clones in the sample, 60% to 70% are singletons; the top ten hold 0.29%. Regarding the study as a whole: Among patients, naive, central memory and Treg TCRB repertoires appeared more similar than among healthy donors. Moderately but significantly shorter TCRB CDR3s were found in Type 1 diabetes patients in all four CD4+ subsets.

The sequence derives from a woman aged 25 to 39 with type 1 diabetes. The chain uses TRBV19 and TRBJ2-1; TRBD2 aligns across 15 bases. Sequenced input: stem cell memory CD4+ T cells from blood. This CDR3 is CASNPPGTSGRNEQFF. The CDR3 region has the DNA TGTGCCAGTAACCCTCCTGGGACTAGCGGGAGGAATGAGCAGTTCTTC.